This entry describes one T cell receptor (beta chain). What it recognizes is unknown. This sample stems from a study of cytomegalovirus exposure and HLA in healthy donors. Study-level results: When a later analysis was performed, an Asian-associated ancestry cluster reportedly had fewer N-insertions than the approximately 700-donor mean.

CDR3 length equals 18 residues. Germline trimming cut 4 bases from V and 0 bases from J; bases unmatched to any gene: 11. The V gene's germline CDR1 is SGHRS and CDR2 YFSETQ. PCR used 60 Vbeta primers and 13 Jbeta primers. The repertoire was sequenced with immunoSEQ multiplex PCR; TCRdb's copy has only in-frame clones and lacks some. The profile shows about 190,000 clones, just under 75% of them singletons. The TCR was taken from a man aged 25-40 years in good health and CMV-seropositive. Sample: PBMCs. This chain connects TRBV5-1 to TRBJ2-3, with TRBD2 identical over 10 bases. The CDR3 loop is CASSPLAGAYPSTDTQYF. The CDR3 DNA sequence: TGCGCCAGCAGCCCGCTAGCGGGGGCCTACCCTAGCACAGATACGCAGTATTTT.